The table lists the clone carrying this TCR beta chain with many counts. Its antigen remains unknown. The data are from a study of CD8+CD57+ T cells in acquired aplastic anemia. Study information: Yields of DNA that came from sorted CD4+ and CD8+ cells averaged about 3.5 ug. Healthy donors had, on average, about 9.9 million reads for their CD4+ cells.

Between the trimmed V and J ends, which lost 0 bases and 7 bases, there was a span of 10 bases. This CDR3 comprises 14 residues. Looked up from germline, CDR1 is MNHEY and CDR2 is SVGAGI. Study results and caveats: The same twenty-nine CD8+ CDR3 sequences occurred in patients and in controls. The study found no significant CD8+ Simpson's diversity difference between patients and controls.

Genomic DNA constituted the template upon which TCR beta VDJ and CDR3 profiling was performed. TCRdb called the reads again in MiXCR, with one record for every CDR3 protein. The sample carries some 140,000 distinct CDR3 sequences, around two fifths recorded once. The chain is built from TRBV6-5 and TRBJ1-5, with D hard to call. The sequenced sample was sorted CD4+, CD8+, or CD8+CD57+ T cells (not recorded which) from PBMCs. The clonotype originates from a human donor in good health, serving as a control. CDR3 coding DNA: TGTGCCAGCAGTTACTCGATCGAGGTCCAGCCCCAGCATTTT. Translated, it gives CASSYSIEVQPQHF.